Below are 20 T cell receptor beta chains sequenced from a single sample in a study of blood T cell repertoires in COVID-19 (dated by TCRdb to the early 2020s). Libraries were built with the immunoSEQ multiplex PCR assay. Sourced from immuneACCESS, this table was stored by TCRdb with only in-frame sequences that have V and J called. A share of the clones is absent; for the studies checked, an unresolved V gene accounts for under half, and the remainder has no known explanation. Counted in this sample were approximately 97,000 clones; approximately 86% of them appeared once. The leading ten clones occupy around 2.1% of the sample. The sequenced material came from peripheral blood. The receptors were gathered from a man in his fifties or sixties with COVID-19, enrolled during active disease.

The chain couples TRBV6-5 to TRBJ2-1, with unresolved D. The CDR3 is 14 amino acids. Germline CDR1 MNHEY, CDR2 SVGAGI. Trimming took 6 bases from V and 2 from J, leaving 11 bases between them. The CDR3 loop is CASSFDTAYNEQFF. The CDR3 DNA sequence: TGTGCCAGCAGCTTTGATACAGCCTACAATGAGCAGTTCTTC.

The V call is TRBV12-3 or TRBV12-4, the J call TRBJ2-7, with a weak D call TRBD2 (5 bases). This CDR3 has 12 amino acids. The V end was cut by 3 bases, the J end by 4 bases, with 7 bases between. The CDR3 here is CASSFWEYEQYF. The CDR3 DNA is TGTGCCAGCAGTTTTTGGGAGTACGAGCAGTACTTC.

This clone was counted a single time. The gene calls are TRBV5-4 and TRBJ2-7, with TRBD2 matching over 14 bases. Germline V gene sequence: CDR1 SGHNT, CDR2 YYREEE (reference sequence). Unmatched junction bases numbered 4, after V lost 4 bases and J lost 1 base. The CDR3 length is 16 residues. CDR3 region: CASSRGTSGGSYEQYF. CDR3 nucleotides: TGTGCCAGCAGCCGGGGGACTAGCGGGGGATCCTACGAGCAGTACTTC.

J is TRBJ2-3 and V is TRBV7-9; 12 nucleotides align to TRBD1. The CDR3 contains 19 residues. V lost 3 bases to trimming and J lost 1 base; unmatched junction nucleotides: 11. Germline CDR1 SEHNR, CDR2 FQNEAQ (reference sequence). In DNA form, the CDR3 reads TGTGCCAGCAGCTTTTCCGGGACAGGGGGCGCGGGTGGCACAGATACGCAGTATTTT. Translating gives CASSFSGTGGAGGTDTQYF. The full variable domain, its missing parts supplied by reference TRBV7-9 and TRBJ2-3, is DTGVSQNPRHKITKRGQNVTFRCDPISEHNRLYWYRQTLGQGPEFLTYFQNEAQLEKSRLLSDRFSAERPKGSFSTLEIQRTEQGDSAMYLCASSFSGTGGAGGTDTQYFGPGTRLTVL.

The chain links TRBV13 to TRBJ2-7, with D maybe TRBD2 (6 bases). The CDR3 sequence is 15 residues long. Trimming took 3 bases from V and 0 from J, leaving 12 bases between them. Germline lookup yields CDR1 PRHDT and CDR2 FYEKMQ (reference sequence). Here the CDR3 reads CASSLWGRSSYEQYF. Here the CDR3 DNA reads TGTGCCAGCAGCTTGTGGGGGAGGAGCTCCTACGAGCAGTACTTC.

The V and J genes are TRBV2 and TRBJ2-7; 7 bases agree with TRBD1. Trimming at V came to 6 bases and at J to 1 base, leaving 6 bases not matched to a gene. The CDR3 sequence is 14 residues long. CDR1 and CDR2 from the germline V gene are SNHLY and FYNNEI. The CDR3 region is CASRSTGVSYEQYF. In nucleotides, the CDR3 is TGTGCCAGCAGGAGTACAGGGGTTTCCTACGAGCAGTACTTC.

This chain joins TRBV5-1 and TRBJ2-3; unclear D gene. The CDR3 sequence is 12 residues long. CDR1 is SGHRS and CDR2 is YFSETQ in the germline V gene. The V and J ends lost 4 bases and 2 bases respectively, with 5 bases between them. CDR3 DNA: TGCGCCAGCAGCACATTCACAGATACGCAGTATTTT. Translated: CASSTFTDTQYF.

This clone was seen once. The chain recombines TRBV5-1 with TRBJ1-6; 9 nucleotides align to TRBD1. J was trimmed by 7 bases and V by 0 bases; bases with no gene match: 8. Germline V gives CDR1 SGHRS, CDR2 YFSETQ. The CDR3 totals 17 residues. In DNA form, the CDR3 reads TGCGCCAGCAGCTTGGCCGCGGGACAGGGTATCAATTCACCCCTCCACTTT. Encoded protein: CASSLAAGQGINSPLHF.

This chain connects TRBV5-1 to TRBJ2-7; the match to TRBD1 covers 7 bases. Trimming removed 6 bases from V and 6 bases from J; junction bases left unmatched: 9. CDR3 length: 13 amino acids. Germline values: CDR1 SGHRS, CDR2 YFSETQ. CDR3 loop: CASNPTGIGEQYF. CDR3 sequence (DNA): TGCGCCAGCAACCCGACAGGGATAGGCGAGCAGTACTTC.

The chain links TRBV11-2 to TRBJ1-2, with 7 bases lining up with TRBD1. Germline loops: CDR1 SGHAT, CDR2 FQNNGV. V lost 5 bases to trimming and J lost 4 bases; unmatched junction nucleotides: 4. This CDR3 contains 13 residues. For the CDR3, the DNA is TGTGCCAGCAGCCTGGGACAGACCTATGGCTACACCTTC. Translated, it gives CASSLGQTYGYTF.

The sample holds a few counts of this clone. The chain combines TRBV4-3 with TRBJ2-6; TRBD2 might be the D (6 bases). Per the germline V gene, CDR1 is LGHNA and CDR2 is YSLEER. This CDR3 has 17 amino acids. V lost 1 base and J 0 bases, leaving 10 bases between the germline ends. The CDR3: CASSQVRERSGANVLTF. The CDR3 DNA reads as TGCGCCAGCAGCCAAGTTCGGGAGCGCTCTGGGGCCAACGTCCTGACTTTC.

This rearrangement joins TRBV4-2 to TRBJ1-5; TRBD1 matches 7 bases. Per the germline V gene, CDR1 is LGHNA and CDR2 is YNFKEQ. The CDR3 loop spans 14 amino acids. V was pared by 0 bases and J by 7 bases, with 3 bases of the junction left unmatched. The CDR3 sequence is CASSQETGVQPQHF. For the CDR3, the DNA is TGTGCCAGCAGCCAAGAAACAGGGGTACAGCCCCAGCATTTT.

V usage is TRBV28 and J usage is TRBJ2-7, with 8 bases matching TRBD2. V lost 3 bases to trimming and J lost 8 bases; unmatched junction nucleotides: 15. Germline V gene data show CDR1 as MDHEN and CDR2 as SYDVKM. The CDR3 is 16 residues long. CDR3: CASSFYLAGPSIQQYF. The CDR3 coding sequence is TGTGCCAGCAGTTTTTATCTAGCGGGCCCCTCTATCCAGCAGTACTTC.

The chain recombines TRBV15 with TRBJ1-1; 8 nucleotides line up with TRBD1. The V gene's germline CDR1 is LNHNV and CDR2 YYDKDF (reference sequence). There are 13 residues in the CDR3. Losses at the gene ends were 4 bases for V and 5 bases for J; bases not matched to a gene: 3. CDR3 sequence reads: CATSKGQGTEAFF. In DNA, the CDR3 is TGTGCCACCAGCAAAGGACAGGGAACTGAAGCTTTCTTT.

This chain links TRBV4-1 with TRBJ2-5; 14 bases map to TRBD2. Germline V gives CDR1 MGHRA, CDR2 YSYEKL. The CDR3 length is 17 residues. V shed 6 bases and J 1 base; nucleotides not matched to a gene: 7. CDR3 in amino acids: CASRSGTSGGLQETQYF. The CDR3 coding sequence is TGCGCCAGCAGATCCGGGACTAGCGGGGGACTCCAAGAGACCCAGTACTTC.

The V and J genes are TRBV19 and TRBJ2-7, with 9 bases fitting TRBD1. Looked up from germline, CDR1 is LNHDA and CDR2 is SQIVND (reference sequence). V was pared by 5 bases and J by 5 bases, with 10 bases of the junction left unmatched. The CDR3 covers 15 residues. The CDR3 nucleotides are TGTGCCAGTAGTTACCCGGGACAGGGACATAACGAGCAGTACTTC. Protein sequence: CASSYPGQGHNEQYF. The entire variable domain, with the rest obtained from reference TRBV19 and TRBJ2-7, is as follows: DGGITQSPKYLFRKEGQNVTLSCEQNLNHDAMYWYRQDPGQGLRLIYYSQIVNDFQKGDIAEGYSVSREKKESFPLTVTSAQKNPTAFYLCASSYPGQGHNEQYFGPGTRLTVT.

This clone was observed once. The J gene is TRBJ2-7, the V gene TRBV3-1 (or the pseudogene TRBV3-2); 7 nucleotides match TRBD1. The CDR3 consists of 14 residues. Trimming at V came to 5 bases and at J to 7 bases, leaving 11 bases not matched to a gene. CDR1 LGHDT and CDR2 YNNKEL come from the germline V gene (reference sequence). The CDR3: CASSFRDRDGEQYF. For the CDR3, the DNA is TGTGCCAGCAGCTTCCGAGACAGGGATGGGGAGCAGTACTTC.

The rearrangement uses TRBV27 and TRBJ2-7; D is unresolved. This CDR3 has 14 amino acids. V was cut by 0 bases and J by 2 bases, with 8 bases left in between. Germline assignment: CDR1 MNHEY and CDR2 SMNVEV (reference sequence). This CDR3 is CASSLSRSAYEQYF. DNA of the CDR3: TGTGCCAGCAGTTTATCCCGGAGCGCCTACGAGCAGTACTTC.

This sequence joins TRBV7-3 and TRBJ1-6; the D is unclear. This CDR3 region has 18 residues. Germline V gene data show CDR1 as SGHTA and CDR2 as FQGTGA. With 2 bases removed from V and 0 bases from J, the gap between germline ends came to 14 bases. In nucleotides, the CDR3 is TGTGCCAGCAGCTTAGCCGCGTATGTAAGCTCCTATAATTCACCCCTCCACTTT. The encoded protein is CASSLAAYVSSYNSPLHF.

The chain's CDR3 is CASSLLPLGLAGVNSYNEQFF. The CDR3 DNA is TGTGCCAGCAGTTTATTACCCCTGGGACTAGCGGGGGTTAACTCCTACAATGAGCAGTTCTTC. The J gene is TRBJ2-1, the V gene TRBV27; TRBD2 matches at 14 bases. CDR1 and CDR2 from the germline V gene are MNHEY and SMNVEV (reference sequence). The CDR3 loop spans 21 amino acids. Trimming removed 1 base from V and 0 bases from J; junction bases left unmatched: 11.